One sample yielded the 20 T cell receptor beta chains listed below, sequenced in a study of blood T cells in healthy people across ages (dated by TCRdb to between 2015 and 2016). Libraries were made using 5' RACE. These reads were obtained on an Illumina HiSeq 2500. A second PCR of roughly 7 to 12 cycles was performed with a sample-barcoded 5' primer and a J-beta primer mix. The public reads were quality trimmed at Q25 with fastp and then assembled into clones with MiXCR by TCRdb, keeping productive beta chains. Rows with one shared CDR3 protein collapse into an entry with the most common genes and DNA. The sample table shows about 780,000 distinct CDR3 sequences, and about 47% are seen once. Together, the top ten hold 15% to 20% of the sample. The sequenced sample consisted of blood. Receptor source: a man aged 80 or over in good health.

This clonotype has more than one count but fewer than ten. CDR3 region: CASSQEVGSGANVLTF. CDR3 DNA sequence: TGTGCCAGCAGCCAAGAAGTAGGGTCTGGGGCCAACGTCCTGACTTTC. The chain joins TRBV4-2 to TRBJ2-6, with no clear D. The CDR3 is made up of 16 amino acids. V was cut by 0 bases and J by 1 base, with 7 bases left in between. Germline V gives CDR1 LGHNA, CDR2 YNFKEQ.

The chain combines TRBV29-1 with TRBJ2-7, with D perhaps matching TRBD1 (11 bases). Looked up from germline, CDR1 is SQVTM and CDR2 is ANQGSEA. V was pared by 3 bases and J by 6 bases, with 33 bases between. CDR3 size: 19 residues. The CDR3 protein is CSVEPGQGGSSGSGSEQYF. The CDR3 DNA follows: TGCAGCGTTGAGCCGGGACAGGGGGGTTCTAGCGGGAGTGGAAGCGAGCAGTACTTC.

The chain combines TRBV3-1 with TRBJ2-3; TRBD2 agrees at 10 bases. This CDR3 is 16 amino acids long. J gave up 4 bases and V 2 bases, and 6 bases lay outside the gene matches. CDR1 LGHDT and CDR2 YNNKEL come from the germline V gene (reference sequence). The CDR3 is CASSQSSSGGADTQYF. CDR3 in DNA: TGTGCCAGCAGCCAATCTTCTAGCGGGGGAGCAGATACGCAGTATTTT.

The chain combines TRBV3-1 with TRBJ2-2; D unresolved. The CDR3 sequence is 14 residues long. Between the trimmed V and J ends, which lost 1 base and 1 base, there was a span of 4 bases. In germline, CDR1 is LGHDT, CDR2 YNNKEL (reference sequence). This CDR3 is CASSQVWNTGELFF. CDR3 nucleotides: TGTGCCAGCAGCCAAGTCTGGAACACCGGGGAGCTGTTTTTT. Full variable domain (remainder filled in from reference TRBV3-1 and TRBJ2-2): DTAVSQTPKYLVTQMGNDKSIKCEQNLGHDTMYWYKQDSKKFLKIMFSYNNKELIINETVPNRFSPKSPDKAHLNLHINSLELGDSAVYFCASSQVWNTGELFFGEGSRLTVL.

V is TRBV20-1 and J is TRBJ2-3; TRBD2 matches 11 bases. V lost 4 bases and J lost 4; bases outside the gene matches: 4. This CDR3 contains 14 residues. The germline CDR1 and CDR2 sequences are DFQATT and SNEGSKA (reference sequence). The CDR3 spells CSAILAGAPDTQYF. In nucleotides, the CDR3 is TGCAGTGCTATACTAGCGGGAGCCCCAGATACGCAGTATTTT.

In this sample, this clonotype turned up once. Lacking the conserved final phenylalanine or tryptophan, this CDR3 likely reflects a read error. This rearrangement joins TRBV18 to TRBJ2-3, with D unresolved. Trimming cost V 2 bases and J 1 base, with 10 bases left between them. Germline CDR1 is KGHSH and CDR2 is LQKENI. This CDR3 is 15 amino acids long. CDR3 sequence reads: CASSPIYAGTDTQYS. Written as DNA, the CDR3 is TGTGCCAGCTCACCAATTTACGCGGGCACAGATACGCAGTATTCT.

The V call is TRBV29-1, the J call TRBJ2-4; 9 bases line up with TRBD1. The end of the DNA fits TRBJ2-7 better, so the J call may be wrong. This CDR3 contains 13 residues. Germline V CDR1 and CDR2: SQVTM, ANQGSEA. The CDR3 DNA is TGCAGCGTTGGACAGGGGGAAACCTACGAGCAGTACTTC. The encoded protein is CSVGQGETYEQYF.

This clonotype was detected many times. The CDR3 region is CASSQGGLAGVQETQYF. The DNA of the CDR3 is TGCGCCAGCAGCCAAGGGGGGCTAGCGGGAGTCCAAGAGACCCAGTACTTC. The chain has TRBV4-1 and TRBJ2-5; 10 nucleotides agree with TRBD2. The CDR3 sequence is 17 residues long. Germline-derived CDR1 and CDR2 are MGHRA and YSYEKL. The J segment lost 1 base and the V segment lost 1 base, leaving 6 bases of the junction unmatched.

The J gene is TRBJ2-1, the V gene TRBV5-4, with TRBD2 as a possible D gene (6 bases). The V gene lost 3 bases and the J gene lost 3 bases, with 13 bases spanning the gap. The CDR3 length is 15 residues. The V gene's germline CDR1 is SGHNT and CDR2 YYREEE (reference sequence). In nucleotides, the CDR3 is TGTGCCAGCAGCTCCCGGGACTCCTACTACAATGAGCAGTTCTTC. Its translation: CASSSRDSYYNEQFF.

The chain joins TRBV5-1 to TRBJ2-3; 7 bases are a match to TRBD1. This CDR3 spans 16 amino acids. Germline trimming cut 1 base from V and 6 bases from J; bases unmatched to any gene: 11. Germline CDR1 is SGHRS and CDR2 is YFSETQ. The CDR3 DNA reads TGCGCCAGCAGCTTGACCCGACAGGGCCACCGGGATACGCAGTATTTT. It translates to CASSLTRQGHRDTQYF.

This clonotype has a handful of counts. The V gene is TRBV7-2, the J gene TRBJ2-3; D call uncertain. The CDR3 has 14 amino acids. The ends were cut back, 5 bases at V and 7 bases at J, with 16 bases in the middle. The germline V gene has CDR1 SGHTA and CDR2 FQGNSA. Written as DNA, the CDR3 is TGTGCCAGCAGCAACTCCGAGGCTGGAAATACGCAGTATTTT. Its translation is CASSNSEAGNTQYF.

This clonotype has more than one count but fewer than ten. At one end, the junction sequence differs from germline, possibly due to a read error. J is TRBJ2-1 and V is TRBV29-1; tentatively, D is TRBD2 (6 bases). The CDR3 is made up of 13 amino acids. The germline CDR1 and CDR2 sequences are SQVTM and ANQGSEA. CDR3 region: CSVESGRLTGQFF. The CDR3 DNA reads TGTAGCGTTGAGAGCGGGCGGTTGACTGGGCAGTTCTTC.

The chain couples TRBV7-3 to TRBJ1-2, with D hard to call. The V end was cut by 5 bases, the J end by 4 bases, with 17 bases between. The germline V gene encodes CDR1 SGHTA and CDR2 FQGTGA. This CDR3 has 15 residues. The CDR3 loop reads CASSPSGGVAYGYTF. The CDR3 region has the DNA TGTGCCAGCAGCCCAAGCGGTGGGGTAGCCTATGGCTACACCTTC. Full variable domain (remainder filled in from reference TRBV7-3 and TRBJ1-2): GAGVSQTPSNKVTEKGKYVELRCDPISGHTALYWYRQSLGQGPEFLIYFQGTGAADDSGLPNDRFFAVRPEGSVSTLKIQRTERGDSAVYLCASSPSGGVAYGYTFGSGTRLTVV.

This clonotype was seen a handful of times. V and J are TRBV7-3 and TRBJ2-1, with no clear D. This CDR3 is 13 amino acids long. V was trimmed by 1 base and J by 6 bases, leaving 7 bases between them. CDR1 and CDR2 from the germline V gene are SGHTA and FQGTGA. CDR3 sequence reads: CASSLSGLNEQFF. DNA of the CDR3: TGTGCCAGCAGCTTAAGCGGCCTCAATGAGCAGTTCTTC.

J is TRBJ2-5 and V is TRBV12-3 or TRBV12-4, with a tentative D call TRBD1 (5 bases). The assigned J gene may be wrong: the sequence end matches TRBJ2-7 better. The CDR3 has 13 residues. The chain's CDR3 is CASSLQGSNEQYF. CDR3 in DNA: TGTGCCAGCAGTTTACAGGGTTCGAACGAGCAGTACTTC.

This clonotype was counted only a few times. The chain employs TRBV7-3 and TRBJ2-1; D is unclear. The CDR3 runs to 17 residues. V was clipped by 1 base and J by 0 bases, with 13 bases between them. Germline V gene lookup returns CDR1 SGHTA and CDR2 FQGTGA. In nucleotides, the CDR3 is TGTGCCAGCAGCTTAAATTTACGAGCGAGCTCCTACAATGAGCAGTTCTTC. Translating it yields CASSLNLRASSYNEQFF.

The V and J genes are TRBV14 and TRBJ2-3; D could derive from TRBD1 or TRBD2 (6 bases each). Per the germline V gene, CDR1 is SGHDN and CDR2 is FVKESK. The CDR3 is 14 residues long. V was shortened by 4 bases and J by 5 bases, with 13 bases between the two germline ends. The CDR3 nucleotides are TGTGCCAGCAGCCTAGGGGGGTTTGGAGATACGCAGTATTTT. Translation gives CASSLGGFGDTQYF.

This rearrangement joins TRBV24-1 to TRBJ2-5; the D is unclear. Germline loops: CDR1 KGHDR, CDR2 SFDVKD. V lost 9 bases, J lost 4 bases, and 14 bases lay in between. The length of the CDR3 is 13 residues. CDR3 sequence: CATQAEFGETQYF. CDR3 DNA sequence: TGTGCCACCCAAGCCGAATTTGGAGAGACCCAGTACTTC.

This chain connects TRBV5-1 to TRBJ2-1; TRBD2 matches at 7 bases. The germline V gene has CDR1 SGHRS and CDR2 YFSETQ. J gave up 2 bases and V 2 bases, and 4 bases lay outside the gene matches. This CDR3 region has 15 residues. CDR3 bases: TGCGCCAGCAGCTTTCAGGGAGGGGCCTACAATGAGCAGTTCTTC. Encoded protein: CASSFQGGAYNEQFF.

CDR3 sequence reads: CASSQDPLAGGTQYF. The CDR3 coding sequence is TGTGCCAGCAGCCAAGATCCCCTAGCGGGAGGGACCCAGTACTTC. The chain joins TRBV3-1 to TRBJ2-4; 11 bases are a match to TRBD2. The J call could be wrong; TRBJ2-5 is a better fit for the DNA end. Germline-derived CDR1 and CDR2 are LGHDT and YNNKEL (reference sequence). The CDR3 is 15 amino acids.